This record looks at one T cell receptor beta chain sequence and its context. The CDR3 spans 19 residues. CDR1 and CDR2 (germline): ENHRY, SYGVKD. The junction had 9 bases not matched to a gene; V was cut back by 0 bases and J by 3 bases. The data derive from a study of blood T cell repertoires in COVID-19. The data were produced by immunoSEQ multiplex PCR, yet TCRdb's version contains in-frame clones alone and is incomplete. The sample holds about 230,000 clones; 65% to 90% are singletons and the top ten take 11%. Sequenced: peripheral blood. This rearrangement joins TRBV10-3 to TRBJ2-1; 12 bases agree with TRBD2. This TCR derives from a man between 50 and 59 years old with COVID-19, enrolled during active disease. The CDR3 region is CAISESTLSLAGGYNEQFF. In DNA form, the CDR3 reads TGTGCCATCAGTGAGTCGACTCTGTCACTAGCGGGGGGCTACAATGAGCAGTTCTTC.